This T cell receptor (beta chain) was identified during a study of T cells in tuberculosis (dated by TCRdb to the late 2010s). Regarding the research as a whole: The study combined CD1B tetramers and high-throughput TCR immunosequencing to characterize T cells specific for the mycobacterial lipid antigen glucose monomycolate (GMM). IGRA-negative adolescents, IGRA-positive adolescents with latent tuberculosis and adults with active tuberculosis, more than 9 per group, were compared in a South African clinical cohort. PBMC from active tuberculosis patients were archived either before standard anti-tuberculosis treatment began or within 7 days of the start of that treatment. The paper's findings and limits, for the study overall: The smaller NN-distances in active tuberculosis patients were driven in part by shorter CDR3-alpha lengths, while the difference seen for TCR-beta was not statistically significant. With the diverse GMM-specific repertoire as input, a classifier achieved 85% to 90% accuracy (AUROC 0.75 to 0.9), whereas GEM motif frequencies as input gave 70% accuracy. Clinical samples were selected based on the availability of cryopreserved specimens, with adults included as active tuberculosis cases and adolescents included as controls. Smaller mean NN-distances to GMM-specific TCRs were observed in active tuberculosis TCR-alpha repertoires than in IGRA-negative controls, suggesting clonal expansion of GMM-specific TCRs.

Points on this clone: Its antigen target is currently unknown. No base quality information exists; no much larger clone differs at one position.

The germline V gene specifies MGHRA as CDR1 and YSYEKL as CDR2. CDR3 length: 17 amino acids, cysteine to phenylalanine. Only the CDR3 DNA stays, 51 bases, in frame from base 1. The V end gives up 1 base and the J end 1 base, leaving 6 bases in the junction not matched to a gene. This sample's time point label indicates: new active TB diagnosis, blood taken before or within 7 days of starting treatment. The patients with active tuberculosis were newly diagnosed, HIV-seronegative South African adults aged 18 years or older. Confirmation of active tuberculosis was based on positive sputum smear microscopy and/or a positive M. tuberculosis culture. Immunosequencing of unsorted cryopreserved PBMC covered, on average, around 97,000 T cells per clinical donor. The immunoSEQ multiplex PCR assay was used to generate TCR libraries, with TCR-beta and/or TCR-alpha/delta assays applied to each sample. The Illumina high-throughput platform was used to sequence the amplified TCR libraries. The paper's data handling went like this. Clustering and dimensionality reduction relied on pairwise TCRdist distances among GMM-specific receptors from T cells that were either sorted ex vivo or expanded in vitro. Each clinical repertoire received a mean NN-distance score, defined as the average TCRdist to the nearest 10% of tetramer-positive reference sequences. GEM TCR motif frequency was computed as the fraction of unique TCRs matching known GEM sequences by V/J usage and CDR3 length. Active tuberculosis was classified by linear discriminant analysis with leave-one-out cross-validation, implemented in scikit-learn. TCRdb holds this immuneACCESS table with in-frame rearrangements only. Some clones are missing; in checked studies, unresolved V genes explain under half, and the rest has no known cause. The V and J calls and clone size were taken over from that table, and D and trimming were inferred from the DNA. Here the sample has roughly 32,000 clones; approximately 93% occur a single time. Roughly 10% of the sample is in the top ten clones.

The receptor was derived from an adult with tuberculosis. Recombination connected TRBV4-1 to TRBJ2-7; the central 11 bases match TRBD2. The input for sequencing was PBMCs, taken at tuberculosis diagnosis. The DNA sequence follows: TGCGCCAGCAGCCAAGTTGTTAGCGGGAGGGCTTCCTACGAGCAGTACTTC. This sequence encodes CASSQVVSGRASYEQYF.